This T cell receptor (beta chain) derives from a study of blood T cell repertoires in COVID-19. Overall study: The study drew acute and convalescent COVID-19 samples from the United States, Italy and Spain. PBMCs, B-cell-depleted T cells, or T cells provided the cDNA or gDNA that made up the material.

This CDR3 contains 15 residues. V lost 4 bases and J 2 bases, leaving 12 bases between the germline ends. Germline CDR1 reads LGHDT; CDR2 reads YNNKEL (reference sequence). Clones were sequenced by immunoSEQ multiplex PCR, and TCRdb holds only the in-frame ones, with some missing. The sample contains 200,000 to 250,000 clones, 82% of which appear only once. Participants reported their clinical history, and cohort assignment relied on those reports. Cohort 3 recovery required two negative PCRs, clearance, or symptom resolution. The sequenced material came from PBMCs or T cells enriched from blood (not recorded which). The chain links TRBV3-1 (or the pseudogene TRBV3-2) to TRBJ2-1; D might be TRBD2 (6 bases). The sequence was obtained from a woman aged 55-70 years who had recovered from COVID-19. The CDR3 nucleotides are TGTGCCAGCAGCCTCGGGACTCTCGCCTACAATGAGCAGTTCTTC. Protein product: CASSLGTLAYNEQFF.